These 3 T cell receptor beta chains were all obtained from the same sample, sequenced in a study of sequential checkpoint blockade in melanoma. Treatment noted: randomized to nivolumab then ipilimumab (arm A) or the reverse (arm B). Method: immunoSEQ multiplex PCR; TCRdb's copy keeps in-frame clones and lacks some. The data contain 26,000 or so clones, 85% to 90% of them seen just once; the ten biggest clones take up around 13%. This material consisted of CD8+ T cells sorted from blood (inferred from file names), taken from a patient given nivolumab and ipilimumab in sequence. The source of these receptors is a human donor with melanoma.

The CDR3 region has the DNA TGCGCCAGCAGCTTGTCTGGGACTAACAACAATGAGCAGTTCTTC. Translating it yields CASSLSGTNNNEQFF. J is TRBJ2-1 and V is TRBV5-1; 7 bases are a match to TRBD2. V lost 1 base and J lost 5; bases outside the gene matches: 6. Germline values: CDR1 SGHRS, CDR2 YFSETQ. This CDR3 contains 15 residues.

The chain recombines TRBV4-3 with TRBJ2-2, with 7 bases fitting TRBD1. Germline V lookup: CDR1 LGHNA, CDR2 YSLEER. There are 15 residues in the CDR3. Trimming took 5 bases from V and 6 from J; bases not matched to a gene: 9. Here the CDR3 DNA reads TGCGCCAGCAGCAGGGACAGCTCTCACGCCGGGGAGCTGTTTTTT. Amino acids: CASSRDSSHAGELFF.

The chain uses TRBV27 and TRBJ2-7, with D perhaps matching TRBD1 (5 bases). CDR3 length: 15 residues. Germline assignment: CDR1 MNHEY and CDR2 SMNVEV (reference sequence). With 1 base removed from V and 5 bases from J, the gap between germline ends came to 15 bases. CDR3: CASSLWQGSGNEQYF. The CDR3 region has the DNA TGTGCCAGCAGTTTATGGCAGGGATCAGGTAACGAGCAGTACTTC.